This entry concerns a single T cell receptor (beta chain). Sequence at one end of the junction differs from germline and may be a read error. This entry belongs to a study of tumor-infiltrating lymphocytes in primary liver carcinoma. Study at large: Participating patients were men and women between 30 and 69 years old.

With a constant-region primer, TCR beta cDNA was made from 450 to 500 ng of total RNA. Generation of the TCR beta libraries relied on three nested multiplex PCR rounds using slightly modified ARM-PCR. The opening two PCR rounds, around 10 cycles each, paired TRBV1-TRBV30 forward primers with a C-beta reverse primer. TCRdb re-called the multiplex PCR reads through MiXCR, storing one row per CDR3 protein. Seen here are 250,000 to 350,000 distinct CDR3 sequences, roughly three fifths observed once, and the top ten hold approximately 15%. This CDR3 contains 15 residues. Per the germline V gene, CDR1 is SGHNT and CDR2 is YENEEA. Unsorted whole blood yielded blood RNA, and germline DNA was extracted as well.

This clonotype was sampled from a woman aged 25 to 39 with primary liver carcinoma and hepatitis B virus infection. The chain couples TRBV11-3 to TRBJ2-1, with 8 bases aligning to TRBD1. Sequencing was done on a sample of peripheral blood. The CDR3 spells CDSSSQGASYNEQFF. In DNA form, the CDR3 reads TGTGACAGCAGCTCGCAGGGGGCCAGCTACAATGAGCAGTTCTTC.